The rows below give T cell receptor beta chains drawn from one sample of a study of T cell responses to AZD1222 COVID-19 vaccine. Data came from immunoSEQ multiplex PCR; TCRdb stores just in-frame clones and leaves some out. The repertoire holds about 94,000 clones, 90% seen once, with roughly 9.1% in the top ten. This sample comprised peripheral blood, obtained on day 0 of AZD1222 vaccination. Receptors were obtained from an adult in good health. Both conserved end residues are part of each CDR3. D genes are given only for firm matches. Not all rows give a size; the values are once, few, many and, for expanded clones, a class.

J gene: TRBJ2-5; D gene: TRBD1; V gene: TRBV4-1; clone size: NA; CDR3 protein: CASSREGTAETQYF; CDR3 DNA: TGCGCCAGCAGCCGAGAAGGGACAGCGGAGACCCAGTACTTC
J gene: TRBJ1-2; D gene: NA; V gene: TRBV27; clone size: NA; CDR3 protein: CASSLEGHIIDGYTF; CDR3 DNA: TGTGCCAGCAGTTTAGAGGGACACATCATCGACGGCTACACCTTC
J gene: TRBJ2-4; D gene: TRBD1; V gene: TRBV4-3; clone size: NA; CDR3 protein: CASSQQTGRGKNIQYF; CDR3 DNA: TGCGCCAGCAGCCAACAGACAGGGAGAGGCAAAAACATTCAGTACTTC
J gene: TRBJ2-2; D gene: NA; V gene: TRBV9; clone size: NA; CDR3 protein: CASSVRGGGELFF; CDR3 DNA: TGTGCCAGCAGCGTAAGGGGAGGCGGGGAGCTGTTTTTT
J gene: TRBJ2-3; D gene: NA; V gene: TRBV4-1; clone size: NA; CDR3 protein: CASSQEFASSGTDTQYF; CDR3 DNA: TGCGCCAGCAGCCAAGAATTCGCGTCTAGCGGCACAGATACGCAGTATTTT
J gene: TRBJ1-2; D gene: TRBD1; V gene: TRBV6-5; clone size: NA; CDR3 protein: CASKTGGAGLNGYTF; CDR3 DNA: TGTGCCAGCAAAACAGGGGGCGCAGGGCTAAATGGCTACACCTTC
J gene: TRBJ1-6; D gene: NA; V gene: TRBV6-5; clone size: NA; CDR3 protein: CASSSIQGNSPLHF; CDR3 DNA: TGTGCCAGCAGTTCAATCCAGGGCAATTCACCCCTCCACTTT
J gene: TRBJ2-3; D gene: NA; V gene: TRBV2; clone size: NA; CDR3 protein: CASSWAPQGLGVTDTQYF; CDR3 DNA: TGTGCCAGCAGTTGGGCCCCACAGGGTTTAGGGGTCACAGATACGCAGTATTTT
J gene: TRBJ1-6; D gene: NA; V gene: TRBV2; clone size: NA; CDR3 protein: CASSDPGARSYNSPLHF; CDR3 DNA: TGTGCCAGCAGTGATCCGGGGGCGAGATCCTATAATTCACCCCTCCACTTT
J gene: TRBJ1-2; D gene: NA; V gene: TRBV5-4; clone size: NA; CDR3 protein: CASSRGGGDYGYTF; CDR3 DNA: TGTGCCAGCAGCCGAGGTGGCGGGGACTATGGCTACACCTTC
J gene: TRBJ1-1; D gene: NA; V gene: TRBV5-6; clone size: NA; CDR3 protein: CASSYRGAEAFF; CDR3 DNA: TGTGCCAGCAGCTATCGGGGCGCTGAAGCTTTCTTT
J gene: TRBJ2-3; D gene: NA; V gene: TRBV5-4; clone size: NA; CDR3 protein: CASSHGGAGDTQYF; CDR3 DNA: TGTGCCAGCAGCCATGGAGGAGCAGGGGATACGCAGTATTTT
J gene: TRBJ2-4; D gene: NA; V gene: TRBV4-3; clone size: few; CDR3 protein: CASSQVYSEQAKNIQYF; CDR3 DNA: TGCGCCAGCAGCCAAGTCTATAGTGAACAGGCCAAAAACATTCAGTACTTC
J gene: TRBJ2-5; D gene: TRBD1; V gene: TRBV6-4; clone size: NA; CDR3 protein: CASSDSRPHGTGGSETQYF; CDR3 DNA: TGTGCCAGCAGTGACTCGAGACCCCATGGGACAGGGGGGTCGGAGACCCAGTACTTC
J gene: TRBJ2-5; D gene: TRBD2; V gene: TRBV7-2; clone size: NA; CDR3 protein: CASSFRAAGEETQYF; CDR3 DNA: TGTGCCAGCAGCTTTCGGGCAGCGGGGGAAGAGACCCAGTACTTC
J gene: TRBJ1-1; D gene: TRBD1; V gene: TRBV5-1; clone size: once; CDR3 protein: CASSGQQGIDTEAFF; CDR3 DNA: TGCGCCAGCAGCGGGCAACAGGGGATTGACACTGAAGCTTTCTTT
J gene: TRBJ2-7; D gene: NA; V gene: TRBV30; clone size: NA; CDR3 protein: CAWKKGGSEQYF; CDR3 DNA: TGTGCCTGGAAAAAGGGGGGGAGCGAGCAGTACTTC
J gene: TRBJ2-1; D gene: NA; V gene: TRBV6-1; clone size: NA; CDR3 protein: CATARDLYYNEQFF; CDR3 DNA: TGTGCCACCGCGCGGGATCTTTACTACAATGAGCAGTTCTTC
J gene: TRBJ2-2; D gene: NA; V gene: TRBV7-9; clone size: NA; CDR3 protein: CASSYPWGTGELFF; CDR3 DNA: TGTGCCAGCAGCTACCCCTGGGGGACCGGGGAGCTGTTTTTT
J gene: TRBJ2-3; D gene: NA; V gene: TRBV7-8; clone size: NA; CDR3 protein: CASSSVGRGRGTDTQYF; CDR3 DNA: TGTGCCAGCAGCTCTGTAGGGCGGGGGCGAGGCACAGATACGCAGTATTTT
J gene: TRBJ2-7; D gene: TRBD2; V gene: TRBV28; clone size: NA; CDR3 protein: CASSKSGLAATYEQYF; CDR3 DNA: TGTGCCAGCAGTAAGTCGGGACTAGCGGCAACCTACGAGCAGTACTTC
J gene: TRBJ1-6; D gene: NA; V gene: TRBV27; clone size: NA; CDR3 protein: CASCRGGDNSPLHF; CDR3 DNA: TGTGCCAGCTGCCGAGGGGGGGACAATTCACCCCTCCACTTT
J gene: TRBJ1-4; D gene: TRBD1; V gene: TRBV5-5; clone size: NA; CDR3 protein: CASSLGTGVGTNEKLFF; CDR3 DNA: TGTGCCAGCAGCTTGGGGACAGGGGTTGGAACTAATGAAAAACTGTTTTTT
J gene: TRBJ1-2; D gene: NA; V gene: TRBV11-2; clone size: NA; CDR3 protein: CASSLSRQGGYTF; CDR3 DNA: TGTGCCAGCAGCCTTTCTCGGCAGGGCGGCTACACCTTC
J gene: TRBJ2-3; D gene: NA; V gene: TRBV14; clone size: NA; CDR3 protein: CASSRQTISTDTQYF; CDR3 DNA: TGTGCCAGCAGCCGACAGACCATTAGCACAGATACGCAGTATTTT
J gene: TRBJ1-5; D gene: NA; V gene: TRBV5-6; clone size: NA; CDR3 protein: CASSLRGSNQPQHF; CDR3 DNA: TGTGCCAGCAGCTTGCGAGGGTCCAATCAGCCCCAGCATTTT
J gene: TRBJ1-2; D gene: TRBD1; V gene: TRBV7-7; clone size: NA; CDR3 protein: CASSLASGRGRNNYGYTF; CDR3 DNA: TGTGCTAGCAGCTTAGCGTCGGGCAGGGGGCGAAATAACTATGGCTACACCTTC
J gene: TRBJ1-5; D gene: TRBD1; V gene: TRBV7-9; clone size: NA; CDR3 protein: CASSPLPGGSNQPQHF; CDR3 DNA: TGTGCCAGCAGCCCCCTCCCAGGGGGAAGCAATCAGCCCCAGCATTTT
J gene: TRBJ1-1; D gene: NA; V gene: TRBV30; clone size: NA; CDR3 protein: CAWGDPYTEAFF; CDR3 DNA: TGTGCCTGGGGAGACCCTTACACTGAAGCTTTCTTT
J gene: TRBJ2-1; D gene: TRBD1; V gene: TRBV27; clone size: NA; CDR3 protein: CASRDRSSYNEQFF; CDR3 DNA: TGTGCCAGCAGGGACAGGAGCTCCTACAATGAGCAGTTCTTC
J gene: TRBJ1-1; D gene: NA; V gene: TRBV6-2/TRBV6-3; clone size: NA; CDR3 protein: CASSYGLHRNTEAFF; CDR3 DNA: TGTGCCAGCAGTTACGGGTTACATAGGAACACTGAAGCTTTCTTT
J gene: TRBJ2-1; D gene: NA; V gene: TRBV7-2; clone size: NA; CDR3 protein: CASSLDGLSNNEQFF; CDR3 DNA: TGTGCCAGCAGCTTAGACGGATTATCAAACAATGAGCAGTTCTTC